These T cell receptor beta chains were read from a single sample in a study of cytomegalovirus exposure and HLA in healthy donors. Assay used: immunoSEQ multiplex PCR; TCRdb lists only in-frame clones, some missing. The sample has under 150,000 clones, 70% to 80% seen once. The sequencing sample was made of PBMCs. These TCRs come from a woman aged 50 to 60 in good health and CMV-seropositive. CDR3s include the opening cysteine and the closing phenylalanine or tryptophan. A D gene is named only where the DNA matches it firmly. Size values are once, few and many counts, or a class for expanded clones, and some rows have none.

clone_size j_call v_call d_call cdr3_nt cdr3_aa
NA TRBJ1-2 TRBV7-9 TRBD1 TGTGCCAGCAGCTTAGATGGGACAGCTAACTATGGCTACACCTTC CASSLDGTANYGYTF
few TRBJ2-2 TRBV10-3 TRBD2 TGTGCCGTCACCGGGACTAGCGGGGTTAACACCGGGGAGCTGTTTTTT CAVTGTSGVNTGELFF
few TRBJ1-1 TRBV29-1 TRBD1 TGCAGCGTTGTTCGGCAGGGGGGTGGCACTGAAGCTTTCTTT CSVVRQGGGTEAFF
NA TRBJ1-2 TRBV5-1 NA TGCGCCAGCAGCTTGGGCGGGGACGGCTATGGCTACACCTTC CASSLGGDGYGYTF
once TRBJ2-7 TRBV7-6 NA TGTGCCAGCAGCGAACTAGGCAGTGGCGAGCAGTACTTC CASSELGSGEQYF
NA TRBJ1-2 TRBV13 NA TGTGCCAGCAGCTTAACCACAGGGAACTATGGCTACACCTTC CASSLTTGNYGYTF
NA TRBJ1-2 TRBV6-5 NA TGTGCCAGCAGTTACAGCAGTGGCGCGGGGGGGAATGGCTACACCTTC CASSYSSGAGGNGYTF
NA TRBJ2-7 TRBV11-3 NA TGTGCCAGCAGCTTTAATATGCAGGCCGGCGAGCAGTACTTC CASSFNMQAGEQYF
NA TRBJ1-5 TRBV27 NA TGTGCCAGCAGCTCCGGTTATCAGCCCCAGCATTTT CASSSGYQPQHF
NA TRBJ2-7 TRBV9 TRBD1 TGTGCCAGCAGCGTCCTCGGACAGGGCCACTACGAGCAGTACTTC CASSVLGQGHYEQYF
once TRBJ2-1 TRBV6-5 TRBD2 TGTGCCAGCTCTAGCGGGGGGGCTGCGTACAATGAGCAGTTCTTC CASSSGGAAYNEQFF
once TRBJ1-5 TRBV30 NA TGTGCCTGGAGTGTGACAGGCCTTCATCAGCCCCAGCATTTT CAWSVTGLHQPQHF
NA TRBJ2-3 TRBV30 NA TGTGCCTGGAGTGTACTAGGGGATACGCAGTATTTT CAWSVLGDTQYF
NA TRBJ2-5 TRBV5-4 NA TGTGCCAGCAGCCCCGGGACATTGGGAATAGCGACCCAGTACTTC CASSPGTLGIATQYF
NA TRBJ1-2 TRBV27 NA TGTGCCAGCAGCCCCTCTTTAGGGGGGGCGAGTGGCTACACCTTC CASSPSLGGASGYTF
NA TRBJ2-7 TRBV7-3 TRBD1 TGTGCCAGCAGCTCCGGACAGGGTCGCGAGCAGTACTTC CASSSGQGREQYF
once TRBJ2-1 TRBV4-3 TRBD2 TGCGCCAGCAGCCAAGGCGGTGGTAGCGGGAGTTATGAGCAGTTCTTC CASSQGGGSGSYEQFF
NA TRBJ2-1 TRBV7-2 NA TGTGCCAGCAGCCCCGCGTCGGGAGAACCCGGTGAGCAGTTCTTC CASSPASGEPGEQFF
NA TRBJ1-6 TRBV4-3 NA TGCGCCAGCAGCCAAGCTCACTCGGGGAATTCACCCCTCCACTTT CASSQAHSGNSPLHF
NA TRBJ1-2 TRBV7-9 NA TGTGCCAGCAGCTTAGGTGTGACAGGCAGTAACTATGGCTACACCTTC CASSLGVTGSNYGYTF
NA TRBJ1-2 TRBV15 NA TGTGCCACCAGCAGTAAAAACTCTTATGGCTACACCTTC CATSSKNSYGYTF
NA TRBJ2-2 TRBV2 TRBD2 TGTGCCAGCAGTGAAAATAGCGGGGGGCGGAGCGGGGAGCTGTTTTTT CASSENSGGRSGELFF
NA TRBJ2-1 TRBV7-2 NA TGTGCCAGCAGCTTAAATCCCAGGGTGGTCTACAATGAGCAGTTCTTC CASSLNPRVVYNEQFF
NA TRBJ2-1 TRBV2 NA TGTGCCAGCAGTATTCGCGGGTCCTACAATGAGCAGTTCTTC CASSIRGSYNEQFF
once TRBJ2-1 TRBV4-3 TRBD2 TGCGCCAGCAGCCACGGCTTTAGCGGGAGGAGGGATGAGCAGTTCTTC CASSHGFSGRRDEQFF
NA TRBJ1-3 TRBV9 NA TGTGCCAGCAGCGCGAGTCCTACCTCTGGAAACACCATATATTTT CASSASPTSGNTIYF
NA TRBJ1-2 TRBV2 NA TGTGCCAGCAGTGAACTGGAGTATGGCTACACCTTC CASSELEYGYTF
NA TRBJ1-3 TRBV7-3 NA TGTGCCATCTCCCGGGAAGCCGGAAACACCATATATTTT CAISREAGNTIYF
NA TRBJ1-2 TRBV25-1 NA TGTGCCAGCAGTGATCCAACAGTGACAGGCATTGGTGCCTATGGCTACACCTTC CASSDPTVTGIGAYGYTF
NA TRBJ2-7 TRBV25-1 TRBD1 TGTGCCAGCAGTGAAAGAAACCGGGACAGGGGATACGAGCAGTACTTC CASSERNRDRGYEQYF
few TRBJ2-7 TRBV7-9 NA TGTGCCAGCAGCTTTTTTCAAGGAGCGCACTACGAGCAGTACTTC CASSFFQGAHYEQYF
NA TRBJ2-1 TRBV5-1 NA TGCGCCAGCAGCTTGACCCCGGGGGAGATATACAATGAGCAGTTCTTC CASSLTPGEIYNEQFF
few TRBJ1-2 TRBV19 TRBD1 TGTGCCAGTAGTATAGGGACAGGACAACCGACTAACTATGGCTACACCTTC CASSIGTGQPTNYGYTF
NA TRBJ2-7 TRBV6-1 TRBD1 TGTGCCAGCAGTTGGGACAGGGCGGGACACGAGCAGTACTTC CASSWDRAGHEQYF
NA TRBJ2-1 TRBV7-2 TRBD1 TGTGCCAGCAGCACGGGACAGAGAAACAATGAGCAGTTCTTC CASSTGQRNNEQFF
few TRBJ1-1 TRBV7-9 TRBD1 TGTGCCAGCAGCTTTAGCAGGGGGCAGGGCACTGAAGCTTTCTTT CASSFSRGQGTEAFF
few TRBJ1-3 TRBV4-3 NA TGCGCCAGCAGCCAAGGACCTCCAGGGAATGGAAACACCATATATTTT CASSQGPPGNGNTIYF
once TRBJ2-4 TRBV5-1 NA TGCGCCAGCAGCCCTCCGAACGCGGCCAAAAACATTCAGTACTTC CASSPPNAAKNIQYF
NA TRBJ1-5 TRBV5-6 NA TGTGCCAGCAGCTTAACAGGGAATCAGCCCCAGCATTTT CASSLTGNQPQHF
NA TRBJ2-3 TRBV11-2 NA TGTGCCAGCAGCTTAGATCAGCGGCCCACAGATACGCAGTATTTT CASSLDQRPTDTQYF
NA TRBJ2-1 TRBV5-1 TRBD2 TGCGCCAGCACGGGACTAGCGGGGGAGGAAAATTACAATGAGCAGTTCTTC CASTGLAGEENYNEQFF
once TRBJ2-1 TRBV9 NA TGTGCCAGCAGCGTTCTCCCGGGACAACTCAATGAGCAGTTCTTC CASSVLPGQLNEQFF
NA TRBJ2-1 TRBV28 TRBD2 TGTGCCAGCAGTACTCCTTTGACTAGCGGGTTTCCTAAAAGCTCCTACAATGAGCAGTTCTTC CASSTPLTSGFPKSSYNEQFF
NA TRBJ1-1 TRBV19 NA TGTGCCAGTAGTATGAGGCGGGAGGTCACTGAAGCTTTCTTT CASSMRREVTEAFF